This entry concerns a single TCR beta chain. The entry originates in a study of patients and donors after allogeneic stem cell transplantation. The V end lost 1 base, the J end lost 2 bases, and 8 bases lay between the germline ends. The CDR3 sequence is 14 residues long. CDR1 and CDR2 (germline): SGHAT, FQDESV (reference sequence). TCRdb reprocessed the RT-PCR reads via MiXCR and lists one record per CDR3 protein. Here the sample spans some 880,000 distinct CDR3 sequences, roughly 18% being singletons. Sequenced material: blood, either unsorted or a sorted T cell fraction (not recorded which). The clonotype comes from a human donor who was either an allogeneic HSCT recipient or a stem cell or donor lymphocyte infusion donor (not recorded which). It is not recorded whose cells these are; they may come from a transplant donor. The chain joins TRBV11-1 to TRBJ2-5; D is undetermined. For the CDR3, the DNA is TGTGCCAGCAGCTTAGGATCAGCGCAAGAGACCCAGTACTTC. Protein: CASSLGSAQETQYF.